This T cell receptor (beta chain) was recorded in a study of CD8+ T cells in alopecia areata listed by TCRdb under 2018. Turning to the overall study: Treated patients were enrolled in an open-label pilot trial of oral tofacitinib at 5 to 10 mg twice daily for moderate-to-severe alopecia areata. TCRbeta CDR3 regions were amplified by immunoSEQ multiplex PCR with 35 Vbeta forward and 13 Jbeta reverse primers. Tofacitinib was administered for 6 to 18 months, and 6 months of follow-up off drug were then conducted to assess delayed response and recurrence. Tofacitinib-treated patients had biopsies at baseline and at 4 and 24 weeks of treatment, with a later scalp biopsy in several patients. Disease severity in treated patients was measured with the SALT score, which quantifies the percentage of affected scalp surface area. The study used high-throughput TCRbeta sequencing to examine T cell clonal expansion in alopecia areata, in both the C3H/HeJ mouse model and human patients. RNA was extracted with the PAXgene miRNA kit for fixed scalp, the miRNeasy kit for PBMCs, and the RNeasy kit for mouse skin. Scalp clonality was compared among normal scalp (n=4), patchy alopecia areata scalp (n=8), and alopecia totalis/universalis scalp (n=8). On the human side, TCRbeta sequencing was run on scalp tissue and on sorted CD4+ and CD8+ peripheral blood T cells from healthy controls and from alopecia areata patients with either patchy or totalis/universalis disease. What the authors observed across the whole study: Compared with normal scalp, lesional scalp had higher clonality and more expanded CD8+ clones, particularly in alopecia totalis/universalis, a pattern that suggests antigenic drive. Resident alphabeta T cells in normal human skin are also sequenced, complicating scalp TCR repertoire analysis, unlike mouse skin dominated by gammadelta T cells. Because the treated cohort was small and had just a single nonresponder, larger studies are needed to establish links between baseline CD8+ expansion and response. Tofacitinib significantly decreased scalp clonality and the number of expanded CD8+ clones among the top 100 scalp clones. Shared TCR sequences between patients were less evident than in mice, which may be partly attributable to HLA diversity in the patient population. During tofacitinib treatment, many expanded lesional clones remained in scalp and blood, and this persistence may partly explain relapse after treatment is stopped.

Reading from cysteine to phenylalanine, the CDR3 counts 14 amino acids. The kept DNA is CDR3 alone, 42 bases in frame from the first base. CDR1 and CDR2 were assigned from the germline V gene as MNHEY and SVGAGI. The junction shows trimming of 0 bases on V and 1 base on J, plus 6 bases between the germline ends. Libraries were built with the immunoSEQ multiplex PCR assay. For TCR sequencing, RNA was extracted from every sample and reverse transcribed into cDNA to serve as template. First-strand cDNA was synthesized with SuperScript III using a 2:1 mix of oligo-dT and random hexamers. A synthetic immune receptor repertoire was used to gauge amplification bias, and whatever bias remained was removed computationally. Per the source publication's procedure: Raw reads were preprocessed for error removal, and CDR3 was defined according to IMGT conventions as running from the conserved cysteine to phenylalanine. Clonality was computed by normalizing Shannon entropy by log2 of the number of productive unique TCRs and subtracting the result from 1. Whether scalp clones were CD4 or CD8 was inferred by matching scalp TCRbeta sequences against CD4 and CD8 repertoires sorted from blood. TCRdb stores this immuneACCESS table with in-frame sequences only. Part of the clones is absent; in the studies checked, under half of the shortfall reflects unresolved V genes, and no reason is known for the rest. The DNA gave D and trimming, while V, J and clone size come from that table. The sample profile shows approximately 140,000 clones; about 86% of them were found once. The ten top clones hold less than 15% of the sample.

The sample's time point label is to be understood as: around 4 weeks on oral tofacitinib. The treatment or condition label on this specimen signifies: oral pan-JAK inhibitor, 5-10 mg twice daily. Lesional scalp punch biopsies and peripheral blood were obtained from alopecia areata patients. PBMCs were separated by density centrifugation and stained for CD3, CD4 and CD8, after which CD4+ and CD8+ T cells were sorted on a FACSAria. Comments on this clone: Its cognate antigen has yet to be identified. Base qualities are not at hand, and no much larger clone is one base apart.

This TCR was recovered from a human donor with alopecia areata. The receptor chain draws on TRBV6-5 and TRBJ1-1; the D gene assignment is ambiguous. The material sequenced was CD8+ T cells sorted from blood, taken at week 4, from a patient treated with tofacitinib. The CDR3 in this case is CASSYSPGNTEAFF. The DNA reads TGTGCCAGCAGTTACTCGCCCGGGAACACTGAAGCTTTCTTT.